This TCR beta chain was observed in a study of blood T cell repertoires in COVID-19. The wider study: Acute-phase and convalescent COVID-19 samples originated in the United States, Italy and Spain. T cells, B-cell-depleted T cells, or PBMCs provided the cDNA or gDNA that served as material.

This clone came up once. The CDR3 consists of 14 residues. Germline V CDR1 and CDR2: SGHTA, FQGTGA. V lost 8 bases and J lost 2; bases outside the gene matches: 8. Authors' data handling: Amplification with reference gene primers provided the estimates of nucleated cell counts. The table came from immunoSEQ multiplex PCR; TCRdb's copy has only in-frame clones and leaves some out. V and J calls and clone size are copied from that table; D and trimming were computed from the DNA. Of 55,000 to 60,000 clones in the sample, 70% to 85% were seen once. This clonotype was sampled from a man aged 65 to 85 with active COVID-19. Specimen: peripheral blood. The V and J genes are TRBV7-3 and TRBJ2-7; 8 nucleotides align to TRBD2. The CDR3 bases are TGTGCCAGCCACACGGGACTAGTACCCTACGAGCAGTACTTC. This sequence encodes CASHTGLVPYEQYF.